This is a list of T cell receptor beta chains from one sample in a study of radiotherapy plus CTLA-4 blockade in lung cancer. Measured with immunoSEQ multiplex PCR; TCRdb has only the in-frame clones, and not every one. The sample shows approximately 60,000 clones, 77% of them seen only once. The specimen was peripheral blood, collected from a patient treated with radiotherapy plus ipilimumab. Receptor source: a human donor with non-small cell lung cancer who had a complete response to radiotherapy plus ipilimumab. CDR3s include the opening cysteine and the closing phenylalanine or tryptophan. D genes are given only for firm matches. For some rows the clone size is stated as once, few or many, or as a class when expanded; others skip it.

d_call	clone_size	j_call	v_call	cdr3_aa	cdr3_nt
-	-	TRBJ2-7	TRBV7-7	CASSLLNRAEQYF	TGTGCTAGCAGCTTACTAAATCGGGCCGAGCAGTACTTC
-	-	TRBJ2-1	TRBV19	CASSPRDIYNEQFF	TGTGCCAGTAGTCCGAGGGACATATACAATGAGCAGTTCTTC
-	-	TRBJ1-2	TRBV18	CASSPENWVNYGYTF	TGTGCCAGCTCACCCGAAAACTGGGTGAACTATGGCTACACCTTC
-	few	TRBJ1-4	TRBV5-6	CASSIGTTYNEKLFF	TGTGCCAGCAGCATAGGGACAACATATAATGAAAAACTGTTTTTT
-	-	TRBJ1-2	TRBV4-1	CASSQGSGDYGYTF	TGCGCCAGCAGCCAAGGTTCGGGGGACTATGGCTACACCTTC
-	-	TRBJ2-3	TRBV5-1	CASSLAGAGDTQYF	TGCGCCAGCAGCTTAGCAGGGGCTGGAGATACGCAGTATTTT
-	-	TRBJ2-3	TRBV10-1	CASSDLTDTQYF	TGCGCCAGCAGCGACCTCACAGATACGCAGTATTTT
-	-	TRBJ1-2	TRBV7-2	CASSLFGGYGYTF	TGTGCCAGCAGCTTATTTGGGGGATATGGCTACACCTTC
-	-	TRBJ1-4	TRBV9	CASSALDTNEKLFF	TGTGCCAGCAGCGCTTTGGACACTAATGAAAAACTGTTTTTT
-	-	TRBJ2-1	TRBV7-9	CASSSTRDEQFF	TGTGCCAGCAGCTCGACTAGGGATGAGCAGTTCTTC
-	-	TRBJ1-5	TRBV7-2	CASTRTGGDQPQHF	TGTGCCAGCACCAGGACGGGGGGCGATCAGCCCCAGCATTTT
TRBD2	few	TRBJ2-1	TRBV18	CASSPPAGGLRNEQFF	TGTGCCAGCTCACCACCGGCGGGGGGGCTTAGGAATGAGCAGTTCTTC
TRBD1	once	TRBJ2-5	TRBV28	CASSLPHRGRETQYF	TGTGCCAGCAGTTTGCCCCACAGGGGTCGAGAGACCCAGTACTTC
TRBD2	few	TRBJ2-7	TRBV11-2	CASSLASGGSYEQYF	TGTGCCAGCAGCTTAGCTAGCGGGGGGTCTTACGAGCAGTACTTC
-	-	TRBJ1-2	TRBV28	CASSPPTGDYGYTF	TGTGCCAGCAGCCCCCCGACGGGAGACTATGGCTACACCTTC
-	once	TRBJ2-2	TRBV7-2	CASSGLGGTGELFF	TGTGCCAGCAGTGGCCTAGGTGGCACCGGGGAGCTGTTTTTT
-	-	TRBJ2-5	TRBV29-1	CSVELSYGGQYF	TGCAGCGTTGAGCTAAGCTACGGGGGCCAGTACTTC
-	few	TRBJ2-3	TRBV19	CASSMGISTDTQYF	TGTGCCAGTAGTATGGGGATTTCGACAGATACGCAGTATTTT
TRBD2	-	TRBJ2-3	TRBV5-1	CASSFQGLAATDTQYF	TGCGCCAGCAGCTTTCAGGGACTAGCGGCAACAGATACGCAGTATTTT
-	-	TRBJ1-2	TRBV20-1	CSARTSVGYTF	TGCAGTGCTAGAACCTCGGTTGGCTACACCTTC
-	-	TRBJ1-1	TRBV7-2	CASSLPPGLWEAFF	TGTGCCAGCAGCTTACCTCCGGGGCTTTGGGAAGCTTTCTTT
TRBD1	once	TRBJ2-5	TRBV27	CASSYRGWGQETQYF	TGTGCCAGCAGTTACAGGGGGTGGGGGCAAGAGACCCAGTACTTC
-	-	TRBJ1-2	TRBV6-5	CASSDQGDGYTF	TGTGCCAGCAGTGACCAGGGTGATGGCTACACCTTC
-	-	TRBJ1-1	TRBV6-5	CASSHMTENTEAFF	TGTGCCAGCAGTCACATGACAGAGAACACTGAAGCTTTCTTT
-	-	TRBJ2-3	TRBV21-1	CASSKGSSGGVTDTQYF	TGTGCCAGCAGCAAAGGGAGTAGCGGGGGGGTCACAGATACGCAGTATTTT
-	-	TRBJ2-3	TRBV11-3	CASSPLWRGTDTQYF	TGTGCCAGCAGCCCTCTTTGGCGGGGAACAGATACGCAGTATTTT
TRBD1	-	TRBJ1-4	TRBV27	CASTKQGEKLFF	TGTGCCAGTACCAAACAGGGGGAAAAACTGTTTTTT
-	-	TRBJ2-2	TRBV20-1	CSAVPTTELFF	TGCAGTGCCGTCCCTACGACAGAGCTGTTTTTT